This entry describes one T cell receptor (beta chain). Under the authors' procedure: By means of reference gene primer amplification, nucleated cell counts were estimated. TCRdb's table, derived via immunoSEQ multiplex PCR, lists solely in-frame clones and lacks some. Clone size and V and J calls were adopted from that table, with D and trimming inferred from the DNA. The sample carries some 110,000 clones, around 83% recorded once. This specimen comes from a study of blood T cell repertoires in COVID-19. Study context: Sites in the United States, Italy and Spain provided acute and convalescent COVID-19 samples. In each case, the material was cDNA or gDNA derived from T cells, B-cell-depleted T cells, or PBMCs.

Trimming took off 5 bases at V and 1 base at J, with 11 bases between the two ends. Germline V CDR1 and CDR2: SGHTA, FQGNSA. This CDR3 is built from 15 residues. J is TRBJ2-2 and V is TRBV7-2; the D gene is possibly TRBD2 (5 bases). Sequencing was carried out using peripheral blood. The receptor comes from a woman aged 80 or older with acute or convalescent COVID-19. CDR3 in DNA: TGTGCCAGCAGCGAGGGTTTGAGGAACACCGGGGAGCTGTTTTTT. Residues: CASSEGLRNTGELFF. The full variable domain, its missing parts supplied by reference TRBV7-2 and TRBJ2-2, is GAGVSQSPSNKVTEKGKDVELRCDPISGHTALYWYRQSLGQGLEFLIYFQGNSAPDKSGLPSDRFSAERTGGSVSTLTIQRTQQEDSAVYLCASSEGLRNTGELFFGEGSRLTVL.